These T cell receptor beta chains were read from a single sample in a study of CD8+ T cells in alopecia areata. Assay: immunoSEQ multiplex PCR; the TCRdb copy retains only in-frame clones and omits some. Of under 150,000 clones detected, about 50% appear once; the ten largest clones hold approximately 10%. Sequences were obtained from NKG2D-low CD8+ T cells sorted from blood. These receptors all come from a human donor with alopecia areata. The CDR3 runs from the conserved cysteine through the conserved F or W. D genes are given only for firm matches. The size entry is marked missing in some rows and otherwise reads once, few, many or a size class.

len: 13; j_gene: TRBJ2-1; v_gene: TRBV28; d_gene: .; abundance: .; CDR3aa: CASYTSSYNEQFF; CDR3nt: TGTGCCAGTTACACAAGCTCCTACAATGAGCAGTTCTTC
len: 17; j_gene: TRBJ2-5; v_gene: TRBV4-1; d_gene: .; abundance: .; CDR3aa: CASSQDTSDSEGETQYF; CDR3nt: TGCGCCAGCAGCCAAGATACCTCGGACAGTGAGGGGGAGACCCAGTACTTC
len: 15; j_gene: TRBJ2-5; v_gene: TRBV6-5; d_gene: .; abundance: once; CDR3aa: CASSYSNLGTETQYF; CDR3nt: TGTGCCAGCAGTTACTCGAATCTGGGGACGGAGACCCAGTACTTC
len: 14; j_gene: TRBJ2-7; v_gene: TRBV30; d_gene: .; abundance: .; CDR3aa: CAWSTGTGSYEQYF; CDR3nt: TGTGCCTGGAGTACCGGGACTGGCTCCTACGAGCAGTACTTC
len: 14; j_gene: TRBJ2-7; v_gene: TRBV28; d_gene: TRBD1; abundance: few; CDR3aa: CASSRRDRGYGQYF; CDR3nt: TGTGCCAGCAGCCGTAGGGACAGGGGCTACGGGCAGTACTTC
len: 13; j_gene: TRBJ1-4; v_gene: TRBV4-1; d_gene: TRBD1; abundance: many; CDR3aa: CASSQPGTGELFF; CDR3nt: TGCGCCAGCAGCCAACCAGGGACAGGGGAACTGTTTTTT
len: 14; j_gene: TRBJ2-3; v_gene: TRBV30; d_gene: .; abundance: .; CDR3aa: CASEMTGSTDTQYF; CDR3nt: TGTGCCTCCGAAATGACTGGCAGCACAGATACGCAGTATTTT
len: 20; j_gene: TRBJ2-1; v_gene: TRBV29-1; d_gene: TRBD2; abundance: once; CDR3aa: CSVETAERLAGVGPYNEQFF; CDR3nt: TGCAGCGTTGAAACCGCAGAGCGACTAGCGGGAGTGGGCCCCTACAATGAGCAGTTCTTC
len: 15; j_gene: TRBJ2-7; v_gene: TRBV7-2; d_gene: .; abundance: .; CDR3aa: CASSLNSAGHHEQYF; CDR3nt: TGTGCCAGCAGCTTAAATTCCGCGGGACACCACGAGCAGTACTTC
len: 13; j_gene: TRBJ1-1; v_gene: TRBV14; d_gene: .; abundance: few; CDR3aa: CASSRGLRSEAFF; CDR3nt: TGTGCCAGCAGCCGGGGGCTAAGGTCTGAAGCTTTCTTT
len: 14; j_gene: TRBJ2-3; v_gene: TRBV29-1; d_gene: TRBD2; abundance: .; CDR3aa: CSVGEGIGTDTQYF; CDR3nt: TGCAGCGTTGGGGAGGGGATCGGCACAGATACGCAGTATTTT
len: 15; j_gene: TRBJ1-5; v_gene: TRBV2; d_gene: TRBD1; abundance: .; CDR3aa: CASTWTGEWTQPQHF; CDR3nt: TGTGCCAGCACCTGGACAGGGGAGTGGACTCAGCCCCAGCATTTT
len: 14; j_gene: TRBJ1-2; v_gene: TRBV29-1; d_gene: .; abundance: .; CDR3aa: CSVEGTEANYGYTF; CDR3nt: TGCAGCGTTGAAGGGACAGAAGCTAACTATGGCTACACCTTC
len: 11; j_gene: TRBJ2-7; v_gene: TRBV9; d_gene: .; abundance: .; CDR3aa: CAGVFSYEQYF; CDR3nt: TGTGCCGGGGTTTTCTCCTACGAGCAGTACTTC
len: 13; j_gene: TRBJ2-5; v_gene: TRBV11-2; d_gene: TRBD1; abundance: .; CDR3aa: CASRDRDQETQYF; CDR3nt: TGTGCCAGCAGGGACAGGGACCAAGAGACCCAGTACTTC
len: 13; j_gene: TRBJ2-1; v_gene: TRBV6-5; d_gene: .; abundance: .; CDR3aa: CASSFDTYNEQFF; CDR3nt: TGTGCCAGCAGTTTTGACACTTACAATGAGCAGTTCTTC
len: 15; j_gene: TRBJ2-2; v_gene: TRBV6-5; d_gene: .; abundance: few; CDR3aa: CASRLEGRGTGELFF; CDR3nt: TGTGCCAGCAGGTTGGAGGGGCGGGGCACCGGGGAGCTGTTTTTT
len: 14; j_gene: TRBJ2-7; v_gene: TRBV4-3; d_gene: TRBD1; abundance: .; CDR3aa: CASSQEQGAYEQYF; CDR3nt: TGCGCCAGCAGCCAAGAACAGGGGGCCTACGAGCAGTACTTC
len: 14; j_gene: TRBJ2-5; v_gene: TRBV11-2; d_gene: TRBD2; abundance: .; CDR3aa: CASSSTSGMETQYF; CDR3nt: TGTGCCAGCAGCTCGACTAGCGGGATGGAGACCCAGTACTTC
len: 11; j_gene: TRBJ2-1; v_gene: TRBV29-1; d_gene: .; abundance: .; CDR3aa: CSVDSRDEQFF; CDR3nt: TGCAGCGTTGATTCGAGGGATGAGCAGTTCTTC
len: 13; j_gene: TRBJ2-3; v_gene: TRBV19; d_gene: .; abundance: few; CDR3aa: CASSSFLADTQYF; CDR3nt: TGTGCCAGTAGTAGCTTCCTCGCAGATACGCAGTATTTT
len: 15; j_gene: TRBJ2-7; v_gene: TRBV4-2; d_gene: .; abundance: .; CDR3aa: CASSQDSGSSYEQYF; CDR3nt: TGTGCCAGCAGCCAAGATTCCGGGAGCTCCTACGAGCAGTACTTC
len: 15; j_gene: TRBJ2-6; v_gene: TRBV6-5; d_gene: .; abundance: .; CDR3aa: CASSFSISGANVLTF; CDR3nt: TGTGCCAGCAGTTTCAGTATCTCTGGGGCCAACGTCCTGACTTTC
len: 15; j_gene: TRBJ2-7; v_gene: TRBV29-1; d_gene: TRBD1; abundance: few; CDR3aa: CSVESRDRDPYEQYF; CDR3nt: TGCAGCGTTGAAAGTCGGGACAGGGACCCCTACGAGCAGTACTTC
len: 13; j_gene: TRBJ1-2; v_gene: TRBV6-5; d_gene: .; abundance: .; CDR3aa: CASSPDTNYGYTF; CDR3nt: TGTGCCAGCAGCCCGGACACGAACTATGGCTACACCTTC
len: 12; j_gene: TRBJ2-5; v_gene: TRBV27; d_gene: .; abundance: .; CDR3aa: CASSDPQETQYF; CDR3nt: TGTGCCAGCTCAGACCCGCAAGAGACCCAGTACTTC
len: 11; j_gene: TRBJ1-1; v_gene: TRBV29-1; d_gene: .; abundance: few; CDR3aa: CSGSKNTEAFF; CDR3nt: TGCAGCGGTTCGAAGAACACTGAAGCTTTCTTT
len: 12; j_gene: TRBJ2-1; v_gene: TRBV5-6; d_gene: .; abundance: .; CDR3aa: CASSLGSHEQFF; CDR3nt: TGTGCCAGCAGCTTAGGGTCCCATGAGCAGTTCTTC
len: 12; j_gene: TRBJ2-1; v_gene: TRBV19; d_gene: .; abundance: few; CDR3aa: CASSIGRTEQFF; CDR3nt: TGTGCCAGTAGTATAGGGAGGACTGAGCAGTTCTTC
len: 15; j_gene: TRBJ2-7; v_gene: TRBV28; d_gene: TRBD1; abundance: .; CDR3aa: CASSWPGQGVYEQYF; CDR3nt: TGTGCCAGCAGTTGGCCCGGACAGGGAGTCTACGAGCAGTACTTC
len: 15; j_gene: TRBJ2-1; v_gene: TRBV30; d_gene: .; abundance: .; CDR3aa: CAWSVYGVSYNEQFF; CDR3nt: TGTGCCTGGAGTGTATATGGGGTCTCCTACAATGAGCAGTTCTTC
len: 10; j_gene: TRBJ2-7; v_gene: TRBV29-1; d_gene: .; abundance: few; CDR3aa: CSVEEGEQYF; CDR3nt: TGCAGCGTTGAGGAGGGCGAGCAGTACTTC
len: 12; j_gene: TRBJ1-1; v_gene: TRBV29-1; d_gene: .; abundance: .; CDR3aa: CSVEDGQSEAFF; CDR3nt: TGCAGCGTTGAAGACGGACAAAGCGAAGCTTTCTTT
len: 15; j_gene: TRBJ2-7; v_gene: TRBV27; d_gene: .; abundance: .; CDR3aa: CASRTRGSVGYEQYF; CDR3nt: TGTGCCAGCAGAACTAGGGGATCAGTCGGATACGAGCAGTACTTC
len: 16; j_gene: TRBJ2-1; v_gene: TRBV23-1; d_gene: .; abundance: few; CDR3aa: CASSQVTRDSNNEQFF; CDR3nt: TGCGCCAGCAGCCAGGTCACAAGGGACTCTAACAATGAGCAGTTCTTC
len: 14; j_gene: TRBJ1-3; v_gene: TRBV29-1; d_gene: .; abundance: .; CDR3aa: CSRERGNSGNTIYF; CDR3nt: TGCAGCCGAGAAAGGGGGAACTCTGGAAACACCATATATTTT
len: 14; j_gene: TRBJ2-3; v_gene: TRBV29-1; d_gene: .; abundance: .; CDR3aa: CSVDSWVVVDTQYF; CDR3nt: TGCAGCGTTGATTCGTGGGTGGTGGTAGATACGCAGTATTTT
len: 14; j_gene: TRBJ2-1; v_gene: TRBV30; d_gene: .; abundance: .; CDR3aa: CALESGLRYNEQFF; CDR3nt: TGTGCCCTAGAATCGGGGCTACGATACAATGAGCAGTTCTTC
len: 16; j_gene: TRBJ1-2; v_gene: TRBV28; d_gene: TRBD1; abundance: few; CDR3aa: CATSDDGTGGYYGYTF; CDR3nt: TGTGCCACCTCCGACGACGGGACAGGGGGGTACTATGGCTACACCTTC
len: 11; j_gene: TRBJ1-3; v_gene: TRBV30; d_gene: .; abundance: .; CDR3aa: CAWREGWTIYF; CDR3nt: TGTGCCTGGAGGGAAGGGTGGACCATATATTTT
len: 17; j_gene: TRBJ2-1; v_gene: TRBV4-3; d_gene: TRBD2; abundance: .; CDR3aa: CASSQAPSSGSVYEQFF; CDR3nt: TGCGCCAGCAGCCAAGCCCCCTCTAGCGGGAGTGTGTATGAGCAGTTCTTC
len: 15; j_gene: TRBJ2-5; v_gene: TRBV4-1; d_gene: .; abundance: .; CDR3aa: CASSLRAGGGETQYF; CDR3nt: TGCGCCAGCAGCCTTCGAGCGGGCGGTGGAGAGACCCAGTACTTC
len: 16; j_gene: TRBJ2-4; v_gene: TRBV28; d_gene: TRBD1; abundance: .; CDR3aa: CASSSWDSSAKNIQYF; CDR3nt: TGTGCCAGCAGTTCATGGGACAGTAGCGCCAAAAACATTCAGTACTTC
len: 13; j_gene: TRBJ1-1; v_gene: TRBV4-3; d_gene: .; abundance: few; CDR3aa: CASSPGQNTEAFF; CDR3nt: TGCGCCAGCAGCCCCGGACAGAACACTGAAGCTTTCTTT
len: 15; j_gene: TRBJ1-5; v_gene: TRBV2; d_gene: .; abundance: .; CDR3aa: CASRQADMSNQPQHF; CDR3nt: TGTGCCAGCCGCCAGGCGGATATGAGCAATCAGCCCCAGCATTTT
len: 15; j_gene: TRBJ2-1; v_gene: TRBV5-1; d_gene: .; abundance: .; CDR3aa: CASSLAPVPYNEQFF; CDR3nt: TGCGCCAGCAGCTTGGCTCCCGTACCCTACAATGAGCAGTTCTTC
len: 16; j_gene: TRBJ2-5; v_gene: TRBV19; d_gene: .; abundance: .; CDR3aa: CASSIWFKGTGETQYF; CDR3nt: TGTGCCAGTAGTATCTGGTTTAAGGGGACCGGCGAGACCCAGTACTTC
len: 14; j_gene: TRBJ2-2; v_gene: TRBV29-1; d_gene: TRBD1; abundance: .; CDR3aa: CSVEARGRAGELFF; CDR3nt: TGCAGCGTTGAAGCCAGGGGGCGGGCCGGGGAGCTGTTTTTT
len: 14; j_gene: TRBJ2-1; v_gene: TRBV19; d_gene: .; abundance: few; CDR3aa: CASSPGSSYNEQFF; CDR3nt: TGTGCCAGTTCACCTGGGAGCTCCTACAATGAGCAGTTCTTC
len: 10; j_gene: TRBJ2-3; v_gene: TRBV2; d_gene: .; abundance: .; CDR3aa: CASRVDTQYF; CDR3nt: TGTGCCAGTAGGGTAGATACGCAGTATTTT
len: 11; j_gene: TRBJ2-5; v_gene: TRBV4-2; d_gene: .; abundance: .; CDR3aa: CASSQEETQYF; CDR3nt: TGTGCCAGCAGCCAAGAGGAGACCCAGTACTTC
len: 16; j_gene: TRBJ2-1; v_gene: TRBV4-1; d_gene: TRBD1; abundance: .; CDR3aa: CASSHVLPGGWNEQFF; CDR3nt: TGCGCCAGCAGCCACGTCCTCCCAGGGGGCTGGAATGAGCAGTTCTTC
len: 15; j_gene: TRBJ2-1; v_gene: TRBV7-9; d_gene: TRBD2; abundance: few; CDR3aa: CASSLGLAGVNEQFF; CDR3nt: TGTGCCAGCAGCTTAGGACTAGCGGGAGTCAATGAGCAGTTCTTC
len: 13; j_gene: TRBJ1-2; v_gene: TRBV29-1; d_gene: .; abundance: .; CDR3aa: CSVEGTDFYGYTF; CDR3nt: TGCAGCGTTGAAGGGACGGACTTCTATGGCTACACCTTC
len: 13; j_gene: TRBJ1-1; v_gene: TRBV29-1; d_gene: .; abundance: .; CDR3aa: CSVEGGGDTEAFF; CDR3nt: TGCAGCGTTGAAGGTGGAGGGGACACTGAAGCTTTCTTT